These 2 T cell receptor beta chains came from one sample sequenced in a study of T cell changes during pregnancy in multiple sclerosis. The method was immunoSEQ multiplex PCR; TCRdb's version includes in-frame clones alone and lacks a portion of them. The sample records tens of thousands of clones, around 94% being singletons. Here the sequenced sample was peripheral blood, taken in the third trimester of pregnancy. The receptor set was obtained from a female donor in good health, enrolled as a control in a pregnancy study.

The chain has TRBV30 and TRBJ1-1; a weak D match, TRBD1 (6 bases). The CDR3 runs 13 residues. V shed 2 bases and J shed 6 bases, with 13 bases lying between them. CDR1 is GTSNPN and CDR2 is SVGIG in the germline V gene (reference sequence). CDR3 loop: CAWSTGRGAEAFF. CDR3 DNA: TGTGCCTGGAGTACCGGCAGGGGCGCTGAAGCTTTCTTT. The variable domain in full, with the rest retrieved from reference TRBV30 and TRBJ1-1, is SQTIHQWPATLVQPVGSPLSLECTVEGTSNPNLYWYRQAAGRGLQLLFYSVGIGQISSEVPQNLSASRPQDRQFILSSKKLLLSDSGFYLCAWSTGRGAEAFFGQGTRLTVV.

The chain recombines TRBV28 with TRBJ2-7; possible D gene TRBD1, 6 bases. This CDR3 spans 15 amino acids. V was cut by 6 bases and J by 6 bases, with 21 bases left in between. In germline, CDR1 is MDHEN, CDR2 SYDVKM. The CDR3 sequence is CASSPGHGLQGEQYF. CDR3 nucleotides: TGTGCCAGCAGCCCGGGACACGGGCTCCAGGGCGAGCAGTACTTC. The whole variable domain, filled in from reference TRBV28 and TRBJ2-7, reads DVKVTQSSRYLVKRTGEKVFLECVQDMDHENMFWYRQDPGLGLRLIYFSYDVKMKEKGDIPEGYSVSREKKERFSLILESASTNQTSMYLCASSPGHGLQGEQYFGPGTRLTVT.